The clone carrying this T cell receptor (beta chain) was recorded a few times. The data derive from a study of T-cell memory formation after mild COVID-19. TCR alpha and TCR beta cDNA libraries carrying sample barcodes and UMIs were produced by 5'RACE using constant-segment primers. One entry per CDR3 protein results from TCRdb running MiXCR on the 5' RACE reads. The data contain 210,000 or so distinct CDR3 sequences, approximately 16% of them singletons. V lost 7 bases, J lost 2 bases, and 14 bases lay in between. Germline CDR1 and CDR2: MDHEN and SYDVKM. The CDR3 sequence is 14 residues long. This receptor was obtained from an adult woman who had mild COVID-19 (a few samples of this study predate the infection). Cell type and time point are not known. This chain connects TRBV28 to TRBJ1-2, with D possibly TRBD1 on 6 matching bases. Sequenced input: PBMCs or a T cell subset sorted from them (not recorded which). The CDR3 coding sequence is TGTGCCAGCATTCGGGACACCGAAAACTATGGCTACACCTTC. Translating gives CASIRDTENYGYTF.